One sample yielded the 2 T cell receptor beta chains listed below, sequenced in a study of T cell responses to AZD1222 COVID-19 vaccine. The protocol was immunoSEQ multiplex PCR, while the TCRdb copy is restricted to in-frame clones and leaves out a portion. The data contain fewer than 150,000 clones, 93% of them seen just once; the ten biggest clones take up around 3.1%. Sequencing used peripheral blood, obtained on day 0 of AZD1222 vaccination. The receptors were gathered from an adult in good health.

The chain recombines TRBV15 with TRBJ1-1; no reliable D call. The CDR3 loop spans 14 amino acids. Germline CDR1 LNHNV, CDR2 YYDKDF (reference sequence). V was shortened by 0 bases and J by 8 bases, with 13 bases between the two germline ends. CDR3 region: CATSREGLATEAFF. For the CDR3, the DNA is TGTGCCACCAGCAGAGAAGGACTCGCCACAGAAGCTTTCTTT.

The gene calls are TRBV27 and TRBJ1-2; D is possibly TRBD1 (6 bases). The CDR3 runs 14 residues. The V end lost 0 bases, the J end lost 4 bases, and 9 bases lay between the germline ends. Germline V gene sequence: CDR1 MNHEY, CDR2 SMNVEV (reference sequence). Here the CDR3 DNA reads TGTGCCAGCAGTTTATCTTCAGGGGCCTATGGCTACACCTTC. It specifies CASSLSSGAYGYTF.